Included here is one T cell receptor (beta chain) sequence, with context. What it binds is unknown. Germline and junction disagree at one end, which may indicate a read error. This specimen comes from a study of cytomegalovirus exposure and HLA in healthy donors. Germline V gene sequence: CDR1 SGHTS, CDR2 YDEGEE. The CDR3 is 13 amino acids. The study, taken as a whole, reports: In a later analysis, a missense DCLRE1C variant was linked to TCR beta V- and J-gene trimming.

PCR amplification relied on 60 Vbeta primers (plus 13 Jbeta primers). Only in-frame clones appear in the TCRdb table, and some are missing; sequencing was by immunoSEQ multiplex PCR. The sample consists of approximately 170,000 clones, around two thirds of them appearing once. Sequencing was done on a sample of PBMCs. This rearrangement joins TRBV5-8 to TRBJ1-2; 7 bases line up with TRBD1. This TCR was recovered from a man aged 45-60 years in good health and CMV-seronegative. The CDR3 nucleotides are TGTGCCAGCACCTTGACAGGGAACTATGGCTACACCTTC. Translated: CASTLTGNYGYTF.